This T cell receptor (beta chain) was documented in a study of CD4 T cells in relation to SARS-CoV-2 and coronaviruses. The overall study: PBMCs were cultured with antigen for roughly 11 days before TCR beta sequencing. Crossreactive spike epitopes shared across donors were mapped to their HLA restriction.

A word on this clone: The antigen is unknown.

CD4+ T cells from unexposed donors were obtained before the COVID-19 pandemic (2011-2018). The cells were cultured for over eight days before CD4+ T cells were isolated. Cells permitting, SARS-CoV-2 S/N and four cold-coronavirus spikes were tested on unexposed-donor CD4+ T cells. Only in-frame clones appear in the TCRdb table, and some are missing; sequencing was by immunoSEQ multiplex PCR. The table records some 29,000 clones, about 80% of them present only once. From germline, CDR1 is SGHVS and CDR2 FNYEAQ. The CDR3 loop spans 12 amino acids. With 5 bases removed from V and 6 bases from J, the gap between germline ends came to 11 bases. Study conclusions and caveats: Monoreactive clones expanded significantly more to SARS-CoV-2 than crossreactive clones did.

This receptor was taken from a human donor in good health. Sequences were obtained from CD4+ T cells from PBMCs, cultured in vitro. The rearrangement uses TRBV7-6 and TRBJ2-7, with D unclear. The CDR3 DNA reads TGTGCCAGCAGCCTCAGCAGTGGCGAGCAGTACTTC. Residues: CASSLSSGEQYF.